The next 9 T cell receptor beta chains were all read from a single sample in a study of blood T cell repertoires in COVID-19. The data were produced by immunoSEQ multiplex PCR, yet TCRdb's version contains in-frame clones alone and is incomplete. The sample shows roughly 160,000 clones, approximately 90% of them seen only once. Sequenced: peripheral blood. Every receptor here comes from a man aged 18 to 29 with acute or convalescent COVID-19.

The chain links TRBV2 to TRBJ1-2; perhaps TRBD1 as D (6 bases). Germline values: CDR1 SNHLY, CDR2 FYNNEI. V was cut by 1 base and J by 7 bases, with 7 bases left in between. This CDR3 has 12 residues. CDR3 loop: CASSEGGGGYTF. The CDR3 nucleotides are TGTGCCAGCAGTGAAGGAGGGGGTGGCTACACCTTC.

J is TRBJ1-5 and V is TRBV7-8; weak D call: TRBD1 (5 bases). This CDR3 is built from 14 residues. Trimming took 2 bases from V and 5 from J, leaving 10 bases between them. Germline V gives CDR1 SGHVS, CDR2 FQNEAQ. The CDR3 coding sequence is TGTGCCAGCAGCTTAATACAGGTGGATCAGCCCCAGCATTTT. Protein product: CASSLIQVDQPQHF.

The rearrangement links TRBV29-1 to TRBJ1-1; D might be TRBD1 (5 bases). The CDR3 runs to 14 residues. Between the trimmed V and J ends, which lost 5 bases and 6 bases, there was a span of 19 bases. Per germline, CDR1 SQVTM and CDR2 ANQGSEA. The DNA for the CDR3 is TGCAGCGTTAGCTTTGGCAGGGAATTTTCTGAAGCTTTCTTT. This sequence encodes CSVSFGREFSEAFF.

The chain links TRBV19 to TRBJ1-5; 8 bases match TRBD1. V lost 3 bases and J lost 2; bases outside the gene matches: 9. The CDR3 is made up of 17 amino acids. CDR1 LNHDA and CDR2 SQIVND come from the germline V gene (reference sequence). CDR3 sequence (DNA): TGTGCCAGTAGTATCTCCTCCGGGACAGGTGGCAATCAGCCCCAGCATTTT. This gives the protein CASSISSGTGGNQPQHF.

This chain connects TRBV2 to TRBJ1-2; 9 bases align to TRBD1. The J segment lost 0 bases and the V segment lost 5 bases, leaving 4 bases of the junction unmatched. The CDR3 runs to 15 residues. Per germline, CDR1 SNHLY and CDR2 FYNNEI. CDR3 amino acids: CASSRDRETNYGYTF. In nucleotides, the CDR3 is TGTGCCAGCAGTAGGGACAGGGAGACTAACTATGGCTACACCTTC.

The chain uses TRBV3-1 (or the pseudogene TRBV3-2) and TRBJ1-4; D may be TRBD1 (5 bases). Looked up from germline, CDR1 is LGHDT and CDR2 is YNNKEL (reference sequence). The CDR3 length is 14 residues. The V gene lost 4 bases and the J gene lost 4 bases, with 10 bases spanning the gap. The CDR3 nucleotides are TGTGCCAGCAGCCCCCGGGGGGGTAATGAAAAACTGTTTTTT. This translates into CASSPRGGNEKLFF.

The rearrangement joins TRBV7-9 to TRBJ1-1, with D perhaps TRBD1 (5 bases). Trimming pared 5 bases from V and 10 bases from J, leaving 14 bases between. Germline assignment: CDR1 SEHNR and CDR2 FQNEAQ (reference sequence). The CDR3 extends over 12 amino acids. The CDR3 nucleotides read TGTGCCAGCAGCGAAAACCATCAGGGAGCTTTCTTT. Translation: CASSENHQGAFF.

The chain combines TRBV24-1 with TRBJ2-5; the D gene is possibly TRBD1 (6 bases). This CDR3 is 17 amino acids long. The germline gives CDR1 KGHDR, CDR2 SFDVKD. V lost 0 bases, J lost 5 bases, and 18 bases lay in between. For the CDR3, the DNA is TGTGCCACCAGTGATTTGCCCTCGGCTGGGACATCGGAGACCCAGTACTTC. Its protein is CATSDLPSAGTSETQYF.

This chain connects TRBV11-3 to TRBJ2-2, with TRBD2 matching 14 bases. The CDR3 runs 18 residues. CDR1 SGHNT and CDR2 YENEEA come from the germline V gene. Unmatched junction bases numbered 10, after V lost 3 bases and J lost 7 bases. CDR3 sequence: CASSLGLAGDFGNGELFF. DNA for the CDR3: TGTGCCAGCAGCTTGGGACTAGCGGGAGATTTCGGAAACGGGGAGCTGTTTTTT.